This entry features one T cell receptor (beta chain) sequence. Antigen specificity is unknown. Via MiXCR, TCRdb re-called the 5' RACE reads, giving one row per CDR3 protein. The sample holds roughly 240,000 distinct CDR3 sequences, 6.7% seen once. This sample was taken from a study of T cells after yellow fever vaccination. Findings and limits, study-wide: It was a small share of clonotypes that appeared in both CD4 and CD8 compartments. Boosting was followed by the reappearance of most primary-vaccination clones (about 97% CD4, about 89% CD8). Peaking on day 5 versus 15, the secondary response was faster but weaker.

CDR3 length: 14 amino acids. CDR1 and CDR2 from the germline V gene are SGHTA and FQGNSA. V lost 3 bases and J 3 bases, leaving 10 bases between the germline ends. This TCR was sampled from a man in his thirties or forties who received the YFV17D yellow fever vaccine. This rearrangement joins TRBV7-2 to TRBJ2-3; D is undetermined. Sample: CD4+ T cells sorted from PBMCs, taken on the day of the yellow fever booster vaccination. The CDR3 here is CASSFSVKTDTQYF. The CDR3 DNA sequence: TGTGCCAGCAGCTTCTCGGTTAAGACAGATACGCAGTATTTT.